Following are 14 T cell receptor beta chains from one sample sequenced in a study of T cell changes during pregnancy in multiple sclerosis. Libraries were prepared by immunoSEQ multiplex PCR; TCRdb keeps only in-frame clonotypes and omits some of them. The sample shows 100,000 or so clones, 90% to 95% of them seen only once. The sequencing used peripheral blood, collected in the third trimester of pregnancy. The origin of the receptors is a female donor with multiple sclerosis, enrolled in a pregnancy study.

The V call is TRBV2, the J call TRBJ2-7; D gene ambiguous. The ends were cut back, 3 bases at V and 7 bases at J, with 4 bases in the middle. This CDR3 has 10 residues. Germline loops: CDR1 SNHLY, CDR2 FYNNEI. The CDR3 region has the DNA TGTGCCAGCAGTGACCATGAGCAGTACTTC. It encodes CASSDHEQYF.

J is TRBJ2-7 and V is TRBV6-1, with 8 bases lining up with TRBD1. Germline V gene lookup returns CDR1 MNHNS and CDR2 SASEGT. The CDR3 is made up of 14 amino acids. With V trimmed by 6 bases and J by 6 bases, 10 bases remained unmatched. CDR3 DNA: TGTGCCAGCAGCGTAGACAGGGGAACGGGCGAGCAGTACTTC. This sequence encodes CASSVDRGTGEQYF.

This sequence joins TRBV25-1 and TRBJ2-5; D is unclear. The CDR3 runs to 13 residues. The V end was cut by 1 base, the J end by 1 base, with 4 bases between. Germline lookup yields CDR1 MGHDK and CDR2 SYGVNS. CDR3 protein: CASSELIQETQYF. The CDR3 DNA is TGTGCCAGCAGTGAATTAATCCAAGAGACCCAGTACTTC.

The chain has TRBV5-1 and TRBJ2-2; the D gene is possibly TRBD1 (5 bases). Looked up from germline, CDR1 is SGHRS and CDR2 is YFSETQ. Deletions cut 3 bases from V and 7 bases from J, with 19 bases between. This CDR3 is built from 16 residues. DNA of the CDR3: TGCGCCAGCAGCTCGACGCTCAGGGTTGTGGTCGGGGAGCTGTTTTTT. It is translated as CASSSTLRVVVGELFF.

This chain links TRBV19 with TRBJ2-1; TRBD2 matches 15 bases. Trimming removed 4 bases from V and 7 bases from J; junction bases left unmatched: 5. The CDR3 is 16 amino acids. Germline loops: CDR1 LNHDA, CDR2 SQIVND (reference sequence). CDR3 sequence (DNA): TGTGCCAGTAGTACAGGACTAGCGGGGGGGTTGAATGAGCAGTTCTTC. This sequence encodes CASSTGLAGGLNEQFF. The full variable domain, completed using reference TRBV19 and TRBJ2-1, is DGGITQSPKYLFRKEGQNVTLSCEQNLNHDAMYWYRQDPGQGLRLIYYSQIVNDFQKGDIAEGYSVSREKKESFPLTVTSAQKNPTAFYLCASSTGLAGGLNEQFFGPGTRLTVL.

The genes are TRBV27 and TRBJ2-7, with D maybe TRBD2 (7 bases). V shed 6 bases and J shed 0 bases, with 15 bases lying between them. Germline V lookup: CDR1 MNHEY, CDR2 SMNVEV (reference sequence). The CDR3 contains 15 residues. The chain's CDR3 is CASRRGGWVSYEQYF. CDR3 nucleotide sequence: TGTGCCAGCAGGAGGGGGGGTTGGGTCTCCTACGAGCAGTACTTC.

CDR3 DNA: TGTGCCACCAGCAGAGTTTCAGAAACCTACAATGAGCAGTTCTTC. It yields the protein CATSRVSETYNEQFF. This chain connects TRBV15 to TRBJ2-1; D is uncertain. This CDR3 is 15 amino acids long. With 1 base removed from V and 2 bases from J, the gap between germline ends came to 9 bases. Germline V lookup: CDR1 LNHNV, CDR2 YYDKDF (reference sequence).

The chain recombines TRBV9 with TRBJ2-7; 10 bases fit TRBD2. Germline CDR1 reads SGDLS; CDR2 reads YYNGEE. Germline trimming cut 0 bases from V and 2 bases from J; bases unmatched to any gene: 17. The CDR3 covers 20 residues. The chain's CDR3 is CASSVVPGVGGAGGPYEQYF. The CDR3, as DNA: TGTGCCAGCAGCGTAGTCCCTGGGGTCGGTGGAGCGGGAGGGCCCTACGAGCAGTACTTC.

This clone was picked up one time. J is TRBJ2-3 and V is TRBV7-8; D is perhaps TRBD1 (6 bases). Germline V gene sequence: CDR1 SGHVS, CDR2 FQNEAQ. The CDR3 extends over 15 amino acids. The ends were cut back, 3 bases at V and 3 bases at J, with 13 bases in the middle. CDR3 in amino acids: CASSFTGLGTDTQYF. DNA of the CDR3: TGTGCCAGCAGCTTCACAGGGTTGGGGACAGATACGCAGTATTTT.

The rearrangement joins TRBV14 to TRBJ2-7; TRBD1 matches 9 bases. The CDR3 loop spans 17 amino acids. Germline values: CDR1 SGHDN, CDR2 FVKESK. V gave up 0 bases and J gave up 6 bases; unmatched junction bases: 12. The CDR3 sequence is CASSQEGTGHFWGEQYF. The CDR3 DNA follows: TGTGCCAGCAGCCAAGAGGGGACAGGGCACTTTTGGGGCGAGCAGTACTTC.

The chain carries TRBV4-1 and TRBJ2-7; 10 bases fit TRBD2. With V trimmed by 0 bases and J by 2 bases, 4 bases remained unmatched. In germline, CDR1 is MGHRA, CDR2 YSYEKL. The CDR3 has 16 amino acids. CDR3 protein: CASSQDGSGRAYEQYF. The DNA of the CDR3 is TGCGCCAGCAGCCAAGATGGAAGCGGGAGGGCCTACGAGCAGTACTTC.

The CDR3 region has the DNA TGTGCCAGCAGTAGGGTGGCACCCGGGGGCGAGCAGTACTTC. This sequence encodes CASSRVAPGGEQYF. The chain links TRBV2 to TRBJ2-7; perhaps TRBD2 as D (6 bases). This CDR3 comprises 14 residues. The ends were cut back, 5 bases at V and 6 bases at J, with 17 bases in the middle. Germline-derived CDR1 and CDR2 are SNHLY and FYNNEI.

The CDR3: CASSLEGQGVAEAFF. The CDR3 coding sequence is TGCGCCAGCAGCTTGGAGGGACAGGGGGTGGCTGAAGCTTTCTTT. This chain uses TRBV5-1 with TRBJ1-1; 11 nucleotides agree with TRBD1. Germline V gene lookup returns CDR1 SGHRS and CDR2 YFSETQ. The CDR3 spans 15 residues. V shed 0 bases, J shed 6 bases, and the junction held 4 bases outside the gene matches.

CDR3 sequence reads: CASGAGTGAFDEQFF. The CDR3 DNA reads TGTGCTAGTGGTGCCGGGACAGGGGCGTTCGATGAGCAGTTCTTC. The chain combines TRBV12-5 with TRBJ2-1, with TRBD1 identical over 10 bases. J lost 8 bases, V lost 5 bases, and 9 bases had no gene match. Looked up from germline, CDR1 is LGHNT and CDR2 is FRNRAP. The CDR3 runs 15 residues.